This T cell receptor beta chain was captured in a study of blood T cell repertoires in COVID-19. At the level of the study: The United States, Italy and Spain provided the acute and convalescent COVID-19 samples.

Germline assignment: CDR1 LGHDT and CDR2 YNNKEL (reference sequence). The length of the CDR3 is 15 residues. V was shortened by 2 bases and J by 2 bases, with 11 bases between the two germline ends. Using immunoSEQ multiplex PCR, the repertoire was profiled, and TCRdb retains in-frame clones only, with some absent. This table holds about 280,000 clones, roughly 80% found once. The rearrangement uses TRBV3-1 (or the pseudogene TRBV3-2) and TRBJ2-3, with D perhaps TRBD2 (6 bases). Sample: PBMCs or T cells enriched from blood (not recorded which). This clonotype originated in a man aged 35 to 55 who had been exposed to COVID-19. CDR3 residues: CASSQQRVSTDTQYF. The DNA for the CDR3 is TGTGCCAGCAGCCAACAGCGGGTCTCCACAGATACGCAGTATTTT.